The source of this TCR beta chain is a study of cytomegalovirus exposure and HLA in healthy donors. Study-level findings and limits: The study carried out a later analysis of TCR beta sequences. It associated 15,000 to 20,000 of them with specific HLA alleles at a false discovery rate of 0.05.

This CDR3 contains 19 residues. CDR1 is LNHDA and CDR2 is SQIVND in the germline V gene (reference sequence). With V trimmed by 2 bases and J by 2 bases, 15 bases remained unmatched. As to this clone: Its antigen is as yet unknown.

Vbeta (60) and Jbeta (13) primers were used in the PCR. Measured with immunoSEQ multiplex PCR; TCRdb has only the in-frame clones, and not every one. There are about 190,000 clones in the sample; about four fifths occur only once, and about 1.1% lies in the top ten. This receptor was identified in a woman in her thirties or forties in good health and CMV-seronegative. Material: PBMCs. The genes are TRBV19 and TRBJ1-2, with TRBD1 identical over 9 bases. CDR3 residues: CASSIRTGADGNSNYGYTF. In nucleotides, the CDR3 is TGTGCCAGTAGTATACGGACAGGGGCCGACGGGAATTCGAACTATGGCTACACCTTC.